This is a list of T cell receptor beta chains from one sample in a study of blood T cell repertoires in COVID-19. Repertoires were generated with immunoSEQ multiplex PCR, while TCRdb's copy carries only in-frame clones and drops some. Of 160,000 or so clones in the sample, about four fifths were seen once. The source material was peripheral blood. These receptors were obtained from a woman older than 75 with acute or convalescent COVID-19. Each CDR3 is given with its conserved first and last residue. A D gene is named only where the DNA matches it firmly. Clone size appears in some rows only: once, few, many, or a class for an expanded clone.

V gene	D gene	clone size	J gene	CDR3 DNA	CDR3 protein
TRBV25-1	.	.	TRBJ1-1	TGTGCCAGCACTAGGGACTGGAACACTGAAGCTTTCTTT	CASTRDWNTEAFF
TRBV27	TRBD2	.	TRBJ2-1	TGTGCCAGCTCCCCCCCTGGCGGGAGTTTTTATAATGAGCAGTTCTTC	CASSPPGGSFYNEQFF
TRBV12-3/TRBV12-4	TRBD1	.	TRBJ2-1	TGTGCCAGCAGTTCACAGGGGTATGAGCAGTTCTTC	CASSSQGYEQFF
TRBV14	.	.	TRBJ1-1	TGTGCCAGCAGCCTGGACAGTAACACTGAAGCTTTCTTT	CASSLDSNTEAFF
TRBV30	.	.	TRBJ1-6	TGTGCCTGGAGTGAACGCCAGTCCTATTCACCCCTCCACTTT	CAWSERQSYSPLHF
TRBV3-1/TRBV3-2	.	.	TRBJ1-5	TGTGCCAGCAGCCAAGCCGGAGAGGTAAGCAATCAGCCCCAGCATTTT	CASSQAGEVSNQPQHF
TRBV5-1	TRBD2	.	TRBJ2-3	TGCGCCAGCAGCCTCGGACTAGCGGGAAGCACAGATACGCAGTATTTT	CASSLGLAGSTDTQYF
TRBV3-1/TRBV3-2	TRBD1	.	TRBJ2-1	TGTGCCAGCAGCCAAGGCGGGACAGGGAACAATGAGCAGTTCTTC	CASSQGGTGNNEQFF
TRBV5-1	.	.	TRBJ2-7	TGCGCCAGCAGCGTATCCAGGGGTTCCTACGAGCAGTACTTC	CASSVSRGSYEQYF
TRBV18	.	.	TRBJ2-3	TGTGCCAGCTCGGACACGCGCACAGATACGCAGTATTTT	CASSDTRTDTQYF
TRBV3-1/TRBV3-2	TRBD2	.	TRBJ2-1	TGTGCCAGCAGCCAAGGGTCCAGCGGGGCGGCAAGGTGGTTCTTC	CASSQGSSGAARWFF
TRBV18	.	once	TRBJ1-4	TGTGCCAGCTCACCACCGGGCGGGGAGAGTGAAAAACTGTTTTTT	CASSPPGGESEKLFF
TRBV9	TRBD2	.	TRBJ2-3	TGTGCCAGCAGCCCCGACGGGGGGGCGAACACAGATACGCAGTATTTT	CASSPDGGANTDTQYF
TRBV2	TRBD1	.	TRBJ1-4	TGTGCCAGCACCGGGACAGGGGTTAAGGAACTGTTTTTT	CASTGTGVKELFF
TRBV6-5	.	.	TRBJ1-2	TGTGCCAGCAGCCCACTAGAATCCGTTAACTATGGCTACACCTTC	CASSPLESVNYGYTF
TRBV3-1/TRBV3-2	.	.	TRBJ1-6	TGTGCCAGCAGCCAGCACTGGGGCCAGAATAATTCACCCCTCCACTTT	CASSQHWGQNNSPLHF
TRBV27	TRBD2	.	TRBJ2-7	TGTGCCAGCAGTTTTAACGCTCGGGCTAGCGGCTCCTACGAGCAGTACTTC	CASSFNARASGSYEQYF
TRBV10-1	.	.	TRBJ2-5	TGCGCCAGCAGCCCAGAGGGTAATCGGGAGACCCAGTACTTC	CASSPEGNRETQYF
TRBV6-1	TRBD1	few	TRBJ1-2	TGTGCCAGCAGTGAAGCGGGACAGGGGGATGGCTACACCTTC	CASSEAGQGDGYTF
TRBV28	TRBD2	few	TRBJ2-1	TGTGCCAGCAGTTTAGTAACGGGAGGTTACAATGAGCAGTTCTTC	CASSLVTGGYNEQFF
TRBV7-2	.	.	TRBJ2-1	TGTGCCAGCAGCCGCGGCACCCTTGAGAATGAGCAGTTCTTC	CASSRGTLENEQFF
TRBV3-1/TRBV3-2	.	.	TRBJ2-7	TGTGCCAGCAGCCAAGCGGGGAGTGGGTACGAGCAGTACTTC	CASSQAGSGYEQYF
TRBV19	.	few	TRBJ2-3	TGTGCCAGTAGTATAGACAGGGCCGTAGATACGCAGTATTTT	CASSIDRAVDTQYF
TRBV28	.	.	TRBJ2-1	TGTGCCAGCAGGGGCAAAATAAGAATATTCAATGAGCAGTTCTTC	CASRGKIRIFNEQFF
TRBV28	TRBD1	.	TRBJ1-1	TGTGCCAGCAGTTCGACAGGGTGGGAACCCCACACTGAAGCTTTCTTT	CASSSTGWEPHTEAFF
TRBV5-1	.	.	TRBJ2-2	TGCGCCAGCAGCCCGCAGGGGTCGAACACCGGGGAGCTGTTTTTT	CASSPQGSNTGELFF
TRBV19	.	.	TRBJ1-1	TGTGCCAGTAGTCCCCGGGTACGCATGAACACTGAAGCTTTCTTT	CASSPRVRMNTEAFF
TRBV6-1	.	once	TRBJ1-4	TGTGCCAGCAGTGAGACTCTGGCAGCTCTCGGAAAACTGTTTTTT	CASSETLAALGKLFF
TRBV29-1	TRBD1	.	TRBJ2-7	TGCAGCGTTGGTCGACAGGGATCCTACGAGCAGTACTTC	CSVGRQGSYEQYF
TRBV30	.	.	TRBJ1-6	TGTGCCTGGAGTGTTTGGGCAGGGAAGGGTTCACCCCTCCACTTT	CAWSVWAGKGSPLHF
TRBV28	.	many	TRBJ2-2	TGTGCCAGCAGTTTACACAACACGAACACCGGGGAGCTGTTTTTT	CASSLHNTNTGELFF
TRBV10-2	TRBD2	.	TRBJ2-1	TGCGCCAGCAGTGTAAATAGCGGGGGATCTTACAATGAGCAGTTCTTC	CASSVNSGGSYNEQFF
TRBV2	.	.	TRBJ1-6	TGTGCCAGCAGTGTGCGGCAGAGCTCCTATAATTCACCCCTCCACTTT	CASSVRQSSYNSPLHF
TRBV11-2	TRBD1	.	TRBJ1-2	TGTGCCAGCAGCCACCGACAGGGCAACTATGGCTACACCTTC	CASSHRQGNYGYTF
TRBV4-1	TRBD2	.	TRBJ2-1	TGCGCCAGCAGCCAAGAATGGGTCGGACTAGCGGGGGTCAATGAGCAGTTCTTC	CASSQEWVGLAGVNEQFF
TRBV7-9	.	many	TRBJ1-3	TGTGCCAGCAGCTTAGCGGGAGCCCCCTCTGGAAACACCATATATTTT	CASSLAGAPSGNTIYF